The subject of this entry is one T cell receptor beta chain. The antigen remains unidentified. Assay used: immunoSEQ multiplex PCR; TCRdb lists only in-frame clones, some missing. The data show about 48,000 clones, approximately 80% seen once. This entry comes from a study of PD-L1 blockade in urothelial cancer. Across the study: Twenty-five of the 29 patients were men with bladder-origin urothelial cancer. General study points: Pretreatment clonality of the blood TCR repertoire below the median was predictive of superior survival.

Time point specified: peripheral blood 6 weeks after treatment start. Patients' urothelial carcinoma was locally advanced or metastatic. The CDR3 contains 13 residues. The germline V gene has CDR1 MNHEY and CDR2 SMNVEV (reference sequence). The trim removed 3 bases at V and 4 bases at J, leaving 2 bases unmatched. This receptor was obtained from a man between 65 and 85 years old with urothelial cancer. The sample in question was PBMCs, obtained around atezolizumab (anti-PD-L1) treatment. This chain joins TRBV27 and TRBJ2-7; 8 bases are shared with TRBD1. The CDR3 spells CASSFGQGYEQYF. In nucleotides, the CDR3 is TGTGCCAGCAGTTTCGGACAGGGTTACGAGCAGTACTTC.